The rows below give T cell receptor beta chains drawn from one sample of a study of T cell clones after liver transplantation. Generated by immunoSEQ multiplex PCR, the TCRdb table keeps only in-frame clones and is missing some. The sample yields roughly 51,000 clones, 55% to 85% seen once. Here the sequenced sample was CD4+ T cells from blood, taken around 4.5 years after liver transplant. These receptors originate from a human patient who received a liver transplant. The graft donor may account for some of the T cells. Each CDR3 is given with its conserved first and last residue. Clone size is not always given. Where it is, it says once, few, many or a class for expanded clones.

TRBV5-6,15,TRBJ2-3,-,CASSLRTSGTDTQYF
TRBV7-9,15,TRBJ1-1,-,CASTPTRGMNTEAFF
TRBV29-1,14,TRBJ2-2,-,CSVSSGATTGELFF
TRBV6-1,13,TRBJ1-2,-,CASTAGNNYGYTF
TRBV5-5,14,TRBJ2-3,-,CASRVQISTDTQYF
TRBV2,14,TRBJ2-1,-,CASSETLARNEQFF
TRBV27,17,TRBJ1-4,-,CASSFLRDAGTNEKLFF
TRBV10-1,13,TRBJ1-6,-,CASSEGNNSPLHF
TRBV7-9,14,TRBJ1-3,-,CASSSGGTADTIYF
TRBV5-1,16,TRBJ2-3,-,CASSLERVGDGDTQYF
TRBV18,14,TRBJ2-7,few,CASSPDRGTGEQYF
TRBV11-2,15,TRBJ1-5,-,CASSQLRGPGGAQHF
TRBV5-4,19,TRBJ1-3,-,CASSVGAWGLGLSGNTIYF
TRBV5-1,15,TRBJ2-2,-,CASSWASRNTGELFF
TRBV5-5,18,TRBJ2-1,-,CASSFLLSTGGPYNEQFF
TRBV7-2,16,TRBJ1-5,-,CASSLNFGTSNQPQHF
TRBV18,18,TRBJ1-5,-,CASSPLVRGVTTGQPQHF
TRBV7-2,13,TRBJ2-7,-,CASSLNRDYEQYF
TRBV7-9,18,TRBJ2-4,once,CASSLDGVAGVAKNIQYF
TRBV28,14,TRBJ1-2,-,CASSSQGAGYGYTF
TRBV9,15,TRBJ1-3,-,CASSVQESSGNTIYF
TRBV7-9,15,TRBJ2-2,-,CASSSGGTNTGELFF
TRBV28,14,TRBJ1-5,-,CASSVTGTNQPQHF